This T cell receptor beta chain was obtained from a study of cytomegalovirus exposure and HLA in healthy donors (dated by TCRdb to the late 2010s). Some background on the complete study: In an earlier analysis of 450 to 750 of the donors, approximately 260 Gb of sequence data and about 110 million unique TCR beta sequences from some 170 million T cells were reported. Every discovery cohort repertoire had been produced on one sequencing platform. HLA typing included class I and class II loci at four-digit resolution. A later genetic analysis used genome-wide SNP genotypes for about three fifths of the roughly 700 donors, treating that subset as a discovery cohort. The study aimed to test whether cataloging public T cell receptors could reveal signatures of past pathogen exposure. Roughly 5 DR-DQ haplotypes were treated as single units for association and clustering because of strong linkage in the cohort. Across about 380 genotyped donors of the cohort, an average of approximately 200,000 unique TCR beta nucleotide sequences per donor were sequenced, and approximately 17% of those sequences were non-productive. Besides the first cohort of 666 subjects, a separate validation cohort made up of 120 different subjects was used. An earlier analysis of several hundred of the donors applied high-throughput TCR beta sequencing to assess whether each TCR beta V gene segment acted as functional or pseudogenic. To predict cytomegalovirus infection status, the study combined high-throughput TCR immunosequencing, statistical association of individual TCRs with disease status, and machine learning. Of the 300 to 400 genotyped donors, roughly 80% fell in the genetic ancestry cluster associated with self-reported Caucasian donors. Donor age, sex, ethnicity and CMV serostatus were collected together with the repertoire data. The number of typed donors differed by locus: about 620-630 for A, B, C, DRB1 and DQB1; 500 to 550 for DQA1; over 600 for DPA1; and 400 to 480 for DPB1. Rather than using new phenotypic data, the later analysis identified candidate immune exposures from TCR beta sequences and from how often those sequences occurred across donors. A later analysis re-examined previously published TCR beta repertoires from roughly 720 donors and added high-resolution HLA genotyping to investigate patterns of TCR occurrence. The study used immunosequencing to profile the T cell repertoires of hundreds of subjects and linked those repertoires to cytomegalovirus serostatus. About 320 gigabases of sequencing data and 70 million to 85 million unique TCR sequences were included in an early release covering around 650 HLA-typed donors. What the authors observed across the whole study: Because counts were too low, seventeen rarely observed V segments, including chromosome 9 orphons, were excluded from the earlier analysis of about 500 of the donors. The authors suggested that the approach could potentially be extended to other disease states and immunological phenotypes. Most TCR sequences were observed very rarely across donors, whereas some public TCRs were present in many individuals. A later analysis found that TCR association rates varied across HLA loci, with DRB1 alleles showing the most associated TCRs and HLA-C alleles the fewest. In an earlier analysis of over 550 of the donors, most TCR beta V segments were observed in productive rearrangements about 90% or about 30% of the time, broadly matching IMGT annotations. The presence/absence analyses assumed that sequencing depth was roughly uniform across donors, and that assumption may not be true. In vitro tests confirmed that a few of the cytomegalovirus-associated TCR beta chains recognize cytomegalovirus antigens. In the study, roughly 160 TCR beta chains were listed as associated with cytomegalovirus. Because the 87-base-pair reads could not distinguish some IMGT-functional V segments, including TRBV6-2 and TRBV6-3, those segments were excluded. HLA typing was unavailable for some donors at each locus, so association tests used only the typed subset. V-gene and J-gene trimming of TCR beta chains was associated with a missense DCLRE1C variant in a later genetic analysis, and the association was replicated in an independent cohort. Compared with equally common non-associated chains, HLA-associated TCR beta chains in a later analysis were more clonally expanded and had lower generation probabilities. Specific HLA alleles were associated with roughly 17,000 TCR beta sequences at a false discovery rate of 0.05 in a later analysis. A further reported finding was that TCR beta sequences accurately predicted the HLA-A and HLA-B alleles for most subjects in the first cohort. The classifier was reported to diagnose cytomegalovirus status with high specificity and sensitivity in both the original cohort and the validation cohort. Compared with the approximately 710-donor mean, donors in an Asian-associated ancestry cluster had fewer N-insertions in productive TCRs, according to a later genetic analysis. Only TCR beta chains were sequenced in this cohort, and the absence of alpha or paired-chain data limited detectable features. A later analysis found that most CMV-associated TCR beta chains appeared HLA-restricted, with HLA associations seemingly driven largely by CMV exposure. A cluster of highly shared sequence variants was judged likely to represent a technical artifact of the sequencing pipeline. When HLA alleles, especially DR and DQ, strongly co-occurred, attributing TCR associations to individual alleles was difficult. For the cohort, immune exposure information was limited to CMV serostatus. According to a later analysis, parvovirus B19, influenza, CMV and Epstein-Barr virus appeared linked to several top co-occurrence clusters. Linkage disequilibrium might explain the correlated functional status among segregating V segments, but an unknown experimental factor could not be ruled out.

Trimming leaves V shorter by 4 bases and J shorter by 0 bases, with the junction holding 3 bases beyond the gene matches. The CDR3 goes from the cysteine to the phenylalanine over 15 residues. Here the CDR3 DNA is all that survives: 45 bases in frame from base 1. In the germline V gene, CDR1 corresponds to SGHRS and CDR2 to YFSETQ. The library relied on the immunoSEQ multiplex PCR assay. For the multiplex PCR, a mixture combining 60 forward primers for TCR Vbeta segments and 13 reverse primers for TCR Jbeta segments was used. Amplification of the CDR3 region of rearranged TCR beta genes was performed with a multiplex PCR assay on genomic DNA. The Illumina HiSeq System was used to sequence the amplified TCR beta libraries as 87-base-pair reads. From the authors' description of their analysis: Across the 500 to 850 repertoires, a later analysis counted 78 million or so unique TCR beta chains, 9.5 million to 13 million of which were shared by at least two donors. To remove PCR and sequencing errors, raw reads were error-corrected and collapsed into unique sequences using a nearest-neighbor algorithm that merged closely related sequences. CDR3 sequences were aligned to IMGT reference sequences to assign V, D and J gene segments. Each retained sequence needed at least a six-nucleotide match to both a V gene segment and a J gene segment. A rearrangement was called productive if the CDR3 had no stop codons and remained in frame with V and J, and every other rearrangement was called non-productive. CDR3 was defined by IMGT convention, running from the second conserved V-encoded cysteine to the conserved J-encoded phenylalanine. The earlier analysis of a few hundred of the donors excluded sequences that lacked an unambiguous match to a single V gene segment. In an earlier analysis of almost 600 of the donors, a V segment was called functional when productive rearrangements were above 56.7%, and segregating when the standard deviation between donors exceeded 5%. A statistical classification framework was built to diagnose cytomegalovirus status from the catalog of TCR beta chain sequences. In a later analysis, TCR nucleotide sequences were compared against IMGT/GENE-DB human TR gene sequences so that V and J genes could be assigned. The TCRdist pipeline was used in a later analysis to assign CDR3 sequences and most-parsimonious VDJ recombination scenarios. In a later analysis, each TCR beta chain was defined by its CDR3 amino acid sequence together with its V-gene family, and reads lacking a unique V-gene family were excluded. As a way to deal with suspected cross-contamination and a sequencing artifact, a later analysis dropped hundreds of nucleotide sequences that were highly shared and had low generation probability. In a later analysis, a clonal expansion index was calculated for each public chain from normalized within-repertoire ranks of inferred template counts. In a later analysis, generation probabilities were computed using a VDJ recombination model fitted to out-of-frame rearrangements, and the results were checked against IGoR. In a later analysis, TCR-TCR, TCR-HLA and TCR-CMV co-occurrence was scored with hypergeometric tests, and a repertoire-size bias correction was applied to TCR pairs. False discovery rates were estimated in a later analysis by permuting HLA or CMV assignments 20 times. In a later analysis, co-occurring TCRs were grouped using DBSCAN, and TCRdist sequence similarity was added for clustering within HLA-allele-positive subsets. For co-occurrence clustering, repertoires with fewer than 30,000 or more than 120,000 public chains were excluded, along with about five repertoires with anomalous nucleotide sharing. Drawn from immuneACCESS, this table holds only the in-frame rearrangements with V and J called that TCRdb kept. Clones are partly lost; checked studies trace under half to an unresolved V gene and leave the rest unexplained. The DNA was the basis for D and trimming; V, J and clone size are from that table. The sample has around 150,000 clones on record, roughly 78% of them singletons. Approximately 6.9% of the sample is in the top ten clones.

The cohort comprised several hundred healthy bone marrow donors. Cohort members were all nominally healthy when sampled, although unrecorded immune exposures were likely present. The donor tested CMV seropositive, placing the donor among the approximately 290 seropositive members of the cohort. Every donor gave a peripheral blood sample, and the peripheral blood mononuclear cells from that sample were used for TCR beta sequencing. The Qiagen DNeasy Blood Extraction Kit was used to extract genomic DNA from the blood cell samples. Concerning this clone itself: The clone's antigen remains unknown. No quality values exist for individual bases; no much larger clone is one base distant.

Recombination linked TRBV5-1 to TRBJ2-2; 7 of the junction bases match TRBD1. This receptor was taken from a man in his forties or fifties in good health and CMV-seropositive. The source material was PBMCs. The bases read TGCGCCAGCAGCAGAGGGACAGCGAACACCGGGGAGCTGTTTTTT. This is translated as CASSRGTANTGELFF.